One and the same sample provided the 8 T cell receptor beta chains below, sequenced in a study of T cell responses to AZD1222 COVID-19 vaccine. Profiled with immunoSEQ multiplex PCR; TCRdb holds only in-frame clones, not every one. The sample comprises around 77,000 clones, roughly 85% of which are singletons, and under 3% rests with the top ten. The specimen comprised peripheral blood, sampled on day 0 of AZD1222 vaccination. Receptor source: an adult in good health.

The V and J genes are TRBV5-1 and TRBJ2-5, with TRBD1 matching over 7 bases. The CDR3 covers 14 residues. V shed 4 bases, J shed 3 bases, and the junction held 6 bases outside the gene matches. Looked up from germline, CDR1 is SGHRS and CDR2 is YFSETQ. In DNA form, the CDR3 reads TGCGCCAGCAGCCGAGGGACAGAAAAAGAGACCCAGTACTTC. Amino acid sequence: CASSRGTEKETQYF. The full variable domain, completed using reference TRBV5-1 and TRBJ2-5, is KAGVTQTPRYLIKTRGQQVTLSCSPISGHRSVSWYQQTPGQGLQFLFEYFSETQRNKGNFPGRFSGRQFSNSRSEMNVSTLELGDSALYLCASSRGTEKETQYFGPGTRLLVL.

J is TRBJ2-3 and V is TRBV29-1; the D call may be TRBD1 or TRBD2 (5 bases each). With 2 bases removed from V and 3 bases from J, the gap between germline ends came to 6 bases. CDR1 and CDR2 (germline): SQVTM, ANQGSEA. CDR3 length equals 12 residues. CDR3 sequence: CSVEWGTDTQYF. The CDR3, as DNA: TGCAGCGTTGAATGGGGGACAGATACGCAGTATTTT.

The count of this clone is one. The rearrangement joins TRBV19 to TRBJ2-3, with 8 bases aligning to TRBD2. Germline loops: CDR1 LNHDA, CDR2 SQIVND (reference sequence). The J segment lost 7 bases and the V segment lost 2 bases, leaving 8 bases of the junction unmatched. CDR3 length: 15 amino acids. In nucleotides, the CDR3 is TGTGCCAGTAGTATAACCCTAGCGGGTGCGTATACGCAGTATTTT. It specifies CASSITLAGAYTQYF.

The rearrangement links TRBV5-1 to TRBJ1-3; no definite D call. Germline CDR1 SGHRS, CDR2 YFSETQ. There are 15 residues in the CDR3. V was clipped by 1 base and J by 2 bases, with 10 bases between them. The CDR3 nucleotides are TGCGCCAGCAGCTTGCCTAGGGATCCTGGAAACACCATATATTTT. Its translation: CASSLPRDPGNTIYF.

The chain links TRBV28 to TRBJ2-1; tentative D call: TRBD2 (6 bases). The CDR3 sequence is 18 residues long. Germline lookup yields CDR1 MDHEN and CDR2 SYDVKM. Trimming cost V 6 bases and J 0 bases, with 21 bases left between them. The CDR3 reads CASSAHWLAPSSYNEQFF. CDR3 nucleotides: TGTGCCAGCAGCGCCCATTGGCTAGCGCCAAGCTCCTACAATGAGCAGTTCTTC.

V gene TRBV7-6 combines with J gene TRBJ2-1; TRBD2 matches at 10 bases. The V and J ends lost 0 bases and 7 bases, in that order; junction bases with no gene match: 3. The CDR3 length is 15 residues. The V gene's germline CDR1 is SGHVS and CDR2 FNYEAQ. CDR3 sequence (DNA): TGTGCCAGCAGCTTAGCCAGCGGGAGGGCAAATGAGCAGTTCTTC. Translating gives CASSLASGRANEQFF.

The chain has TRBV27 and TRBJ1-4, with 7 bases that match TRBD1. V shed 5 bases and J 10 bases; nucleotides not matched to a gene: 4. This CDR3 region has 12 residues. The germline gives CDR1 MNHEY, CDR2 SMNVEV (reference sequence). The chain's CDR3 is CASSGDSRKLFF. In DNA form, the CDR3 reads TGTGCCAGCAGTGGGGACAGCAGAAAACTGTTTTTT.

The CDR3 DNA follows: TGTGCCAGCAGGCAAGGGGGGGGACGTACGGTGAACACTGAAGCTTTCTTT. As protein: CASRQGGGRTVNTEAFF. The V call is TRBV28, the J call TRBJ1-1; maybe TRBD1 (6 bases). CDR3 length: 17 amino acids. The germline CDR1 and CDR2 sequences are MDHEN and SYDVKM. V was trimmed by 6 bases and J by 0 bases, leaving 20 bases between them.